This is a list of T cell receptor beta chains from one sample in a study of blood T cell repertoires in COVID-19. Assay used: immunoSEQ multiplex PCR; TCRdb lists only in-frame clones, some missing. This repertoire shows fewer than 85,000 clones, over 70% found once; its top ten account for about a third. The specimen sequenced was peripheral blood. The source is a woman in her sixties or seventies with acute or convalescent COVID-19. Each CDR3 is given with its conserved first and last residue. Each record gives: J gene, V gene, CDR3 protein.

TRBJ1-2 TRBV2 CASSPTPGQGNYGYTF
TRBJ1-2 TRBV2 CASSPDRTANYGYTF
TRBJ1-2 TRBV12-3/TRBV12-4 CASSRANYGYTF
TRBJ1-2 TRBV7-8 CASSLDDRPYGYTF
TRBJ1-6 TRBV14 CASSQVGSSPLHF
TRBJ2-5 TRBV5-6 CASSFGSAARETQYF
TRBJ1-2 TRBV11-2 CASSLEQGGSGYTF
TRBJ2-7 TRBV28 CASSPGQGVTYEQYF
TRBJ1-1 TRBV30 CAWSVSGTGLSEAFF
TRBJ1-2 TRBV11-2 CASSVRARRNYGYTF
TRBJ1-5 TRBV7-2 CASSPQRDQPQHF
TRBJ1-5 TRBV4-2 CASSQGASSNQPQHF
TRBJ1-3 TRBV5-1 CASSLAGSGNTIYF
TRBJ2-1 TRBV5-1 CASSLSGGSSYNEQFF
TRBJ2-1 TRBV28 CASSISGMRNEQFF
TRBJ2-1 TRBV11-1 CASSLVSGGGNEQFF
TRBJ1-1 TRBV10-3 CAISQGASNTEAFF
TRBJ2-7 TRBV27 CASSLSVETGQYF
TRBJ2-7 TRBV28 CASSKPGTGGYEQYF
TRBJ1-1 TRBV19 CASSIDSWRAMNTEAFF
TRBJ2-1 TRBV11-3 CASSRSTGRSFSYNEQFF
TRBJ1-1 TRBV5-4 CASSGRDRPNTEAFF
TRBJ1-5 TRBV5-8 CASSKGTGFNQPQHF
TRBJ1-6 TRBV18 CASSPQSGADSPLHF
TRBJ2-7 TRBV28 CASSLIRLEQYF
TRBJ1-1 TRBV4-3 CASSQTRNTEAFF
TRBJ2-3 TRBV18 CASSSTSGSRADTQYF
TRBJ1-4 TRBV5-1 CASSPTGATSEKLFF
TRBJ2-7 TRBV10-3 CATQPGPVGEQYF
TRBJ2-1 TRBV30 CARSRSGGSYNEQFF
TRBJ1-5 TRBV6-5 CASSPTGVGNQPQHF